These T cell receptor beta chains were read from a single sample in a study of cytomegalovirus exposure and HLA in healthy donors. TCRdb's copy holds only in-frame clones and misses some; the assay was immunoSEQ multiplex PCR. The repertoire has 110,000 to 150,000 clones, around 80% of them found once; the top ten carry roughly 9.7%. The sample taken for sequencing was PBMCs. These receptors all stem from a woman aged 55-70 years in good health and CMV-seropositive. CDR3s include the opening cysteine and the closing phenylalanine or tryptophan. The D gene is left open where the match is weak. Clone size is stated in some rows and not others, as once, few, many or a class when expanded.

TGTGCCATCAAGGGGACAGCGGGAGGGTACAATGAGCAGTTCTTC CAIKGTAGGYNEQFF NA TRBV10-3 TRBD2 TRBJ2-1
TGTGCCAGCAGCTCCAGGAACACCGGGGAGCTGTTTTTT CASSSRNTGELFF NA TRBV28 NA TRBJ2-2
TGTGCCAGCAGTCGGGGACAGGGCTATAACAATCAGCCCCAGCATTTT CASSRGQGYNNQPQHF NA TRBV6-6 TRBD1 TRBJ1-5
TGTGCCAGCACCCGAAGGGGACAGGGGGCCCCCCTAAATCAGCCCCAGCATTTT CASTRRGQGAPLNQPQHF NA TRBV2 TRBD1 TRBJ1-5
TGTGCCATCAGTGAAGGTGGAGCCTGGAGGTACTTC CAISEGGAWRYF once TRBV10-3 NA TRBJ2-7
TGTGCCAGCAGTGAATCAATAAGGCTAGCGGGTCAAGAGACCCAGTACTTC CASSESIRLAGQETQYF NA TRBV6-1 TRBD2 TRBJ2-5
TGTGCCAGCCAAAGGCAGAGGGCTATCAATCAGCCCCAGCATTTT CASQRQRAINQPQHF once TRBV2 NA TRBJ1-5
TGTGCCAGCAGCTCCGGACTAGCGGTTTCCTACGAGCAGTACTTC CASSSGLAVSYEQYF NA TRBV7-6 TRBD2 TRBJ2-7
TGTGCCACAGGCGGCACAGATACGCAGTATTTT CATGGTDTQYF few TRBV7-9 NA TRBJ2-3
TGCGCCAGCAGCTCGGAGGGACTGAGCTCCTACAATGAGCAGTTCTTC CASSSEGLSSYNEQFF NA TRBV5-1 NA TRBJ2-1
TGTGCCAGCAGTTTACGGCCGGGGGAGTCCTACGAGCAGTACTTC CASSLRPGESYEQYF NA TRBV28 NA TRBJ2-7
TGTGCCATCAGTGAAGTACATATGAACACTGAAGCTTTCTTT CAISEVHMNTEAFF NA TRBV10-3 NA TRBJ1-1
TGCGCCAGCAGCCCGCGGCCAGGGGATGCCAATCAGCCCCAGCATTTT CASSPRPGDANQPQHF NA TRBV5-1 NA TRBJ1-5
TGTGCCAGCGCCTTAATCGGGGGAGAGACCCAGTACTTC CASALIGGETQYF NA TRBV11-3 NA TRBJ2-5
TGCGCCAGCAGCCAAGTGGTGGGAGGAAATGAGCAGTTCTTC CASSQVVGGNEQFF NA TRBV4-1 NA TRBJ2-1
TGTGCCAGCAGCGTACAGGGAGGAGGGTGTGGCGAGCAGTACTTC CASSVQGGGCGEQYF NA TRBV9 NA TRBJ2-7
TGTGCCAGCAGGACCGCGCGGGGATCCTACAATGAGCAGTTCTTC CASRTARGSYNEQFF NA TRBV7-2 NA TRBJ2-1
TGTGCCAGCAGAGCACACGGAGCAACCCGGGAGCTGTTTTTT CASRAHGATRELFF NA TRBV6-1 NA TRBJ2-2
TGTGCCAGCAGCCCGGGGACTAGCGGGGGTGGTGAGCAGTTCTTC CASSPGTSGGGEQFF NA TRBV7-6 TRBD2 TRBJ2-1
TGTGCCAGTTGGGACTTAGCCACAGATACGCAGTATTTT CASWDLATDTQYF few TRBV2 NA TRBJ2-3
TGTGCCAGCAGCTTATTGGCGACTAGCGGGAGCACGCAAGCAGATACGCAGTATTTT CASSLLATSGSTQADTQYF NA TRBV7-2 TRBD2 TRBJ2-3
TGTGCCAGTAGTATAGTCCCCGAGGACACTGAAGCTTTCTTT CASSIVPEDTEAFF NA TRBV19 NA TRBJ1-1
TGTGCCAGCAGTCCGAACCTATACTCTCCACCTAGTGAGCAGTTCTTC CASSPNLYSPPSEQFF NA TRBV27 NA TRBJ2-1
TGTGCCAGCAGGCCGGGACTGCCATTGAACGAGCAGTTCTTC CASRPGLPLNEQFF NA TRBV6-5 NA TRBJ2-1
TGTGCCAGCAGGGGGACTAGCGGGAGCAGAGAGACCCAGTACTTC CASRGTSGSRETQYF NA TRBV5-4 TRBD2 TRBJ2-5
TGTGCCAGCAGCGAAGACCCAGGGCCCTCAGCCAAAAACATTCAGTACTTC CASSEDPGPSAKNIQYF NA TRBV7-6 NA TRBJ2-4
TGTGCCAGCAGCTTAGTAGGGGAGGGCGAGCAGTACTTC CASSLVGEGEQYF NA TRBV7-9 TRBD2 TRBJ2-7
TGTGCCAGCAGTTACTCGAACAGGGGGGTCTACGAGCAGTACTTC CASSYSNRGVYEQYF NA TRBV6-5 TRBD1 TRBJ2-7
TGTGCCAGCAGCCCGGGGAGCAGACAAGAGACCCAGTACTTC CASSPGSRQETQYF few TRBV4-2 NA TRBJ2-5
TGTGCCAGCAGCTTAGGACAGGGACCCGAGCAGTACTTC CASSLGQGPEQYF NA TRBV7-2 TRBD1 TRBJ2-7
TGCGCCAGCAGCCAAGATCCGTTGGGGAGCGGGCCCCACTACGAGCAGTACTTC CASSQDPLGSGPHYEQYF NA TRBV4-1 NA TRBJ2-7
TGTGCCAGCAGCCAAGGGGGGCACGGTAATCAGCCCCAGCATTTT CASSQGGHGNQPQHF NA TRBV4-2 NA TRBJ1-5